This passage covers 17 T cell receptor beta chains from one sample sequenced in a study of CD8+ T cells in alopecia areata. As the sequencing template, cDNA was produced by extracting RNA and reverse transcribing it. Some clones are missing from TCRdb's copy, which holds only in-frame ones; the method was immunoSEQ multiplex PCR. The sample has about 120,000 clones, none seen only once. The sample taken for sequencing was lesional skin. These TCRs come from a C3H/HeJ mouse with alopecia areata. This strain's MHC haplotype is H2-k.

This clone was seen a handful of times. Mouse names are used for the genes. The DNA ends 4 residues before the CDR3 does, and the rest of the CDR3 is filled in from the germline J gene. This chain links TRBV19 with TRBJ2-3; a possible D gene is TRBD1 (6 bases). There are 15 residues in the CDR3. Trimming took 1 base from V and 2 from J, leaving 11 bases between them. Per germline, CDR1 FNHDT and CDR2 SITEND (reference sequence). The DNA read from the CDR3 is TGTGCCAGCAGTATACACAGGGTGAATGCAGAA. Its protein is CASSIHRVNAE. The whole CDR3 sequence is CASSIHRVNAETLYF.

Remarks on this clone: All gene names here are mouse names. The read finishes 4 residues shy of the CDR3 end, and the germline J gene is used to complete it. The chain recombines TRBV19 with TRBJ2-7, with TRBD2 identical over 7 bases. Germline V gene data show CDR1 as FNHDT and CDR2 as SITEND (reference sequence). CDR3 length: 14 amino acids. The junction had 5 bases not matched to a gene; V was cut back by 2 bases and J by 3 bases. The CDR3 loop reads CASSIPGGLYEQYF. The CDR3 bases that were read are TGTGCCAGCAGTATTCCTGGGGGTCTCTAT.

In this sample, this clone turned up many times. The genes and germline here are from mouse. The CDR3 goes on 4 residues after the read ends, and that part is filled in from the germline J gene. The rearrangement joins TRBV19 to TRBJ2-7; the match to TRBD2 covers 10 bases. Germline V gene lookup returns CDR1 FNHDT and CDR2 SITEND (reference sequence). This CDR3 is built from 14 residues. CDR3 sequence: CASSLGLGLYEQYF. The CDR3 DNA, read in part, is TGTGCCAGCAGCCTGGGACTGGGGCTGTAT.

In this sample, this clone turned up many times. The gene symbols are mouse symbols. The read finishes 4 residues shy of the CDR3 end, and the germline J gene is used to complete it. The V gene is TRBV13-3, the J gene TRBJ2-2; a weak D match, TRBD2 (6 bases). Germline lookup yields CDR1 NNHDY and CDR2 SYVADS. V lost 7 bases and J 0 bases, leaving 10 bases between the germline ends. The length of the CDR3 is 14 residues. CDR3 DNA (partial): TGTGCCAGCGGCTGGGGAGCAAACACCGGG. Translation: CASGWGANTG. The complete CDR3 sequence is CASGWGANTGQLYF.

This clone was seen a handful of times. Mouse germline and gene names are used. Sequencing ends 4 residues short of the CDR3 end; the germline J gene provides the rest. The rearrangement links TRBV13-3 to TRBJ2-1; 11 bases match TRBD2. The V gene's germline CDR1 is NNHDY and CDR2 SYVADS. This CDR3 is built from 15 residues. V shed 4 bases and J 5 bases; nucleotides not matched to a gene: 5. CDR3 DNA (partial): TGTGCCAGCAGTCCGACTGGGGGGGAGAATGCT. Translated, it gives CASSPTGGENA. The entire CDR3 reads CASSPTGGENAEQFF.

Concerning this clone itself: The genes and germline here are from mouse. Read sequence stops 4 residues before the CDR3 end, and the germline J gene provides the missing end. V usage is TRBV17 and J usage is TRBJ2-1; 10 bases align to TRBD1. In germline, CDR1 is MNHDT, CDR2 YYDKIL. The CDR3 runs 16 residues. V was clipped by 1 base and J by 5 bases; unmatched bases: 5. CDR3 DNA (partial): TGTGCTAGCAGTAGAGCCTCCGGGACAGGGGATGCT. It yields the protein CASSRASGTGDA. The whole CDR3 is CASSRASGTGDAEQFF.

At least ten counts were recorded for this clone. At residue 13, the TCRdb protein departs from the DNA translation, so the protein shown here was derived from the DNA itself. The gene names here belong to mouse. The sequence runs out 3 residues before the end of the CDR3; the remainder is reconstructed from the germline J gene. The chain has TRBV1 and TRBJ1-6, with 8 bases matching TRBD1. TRBJ1-6 is an ORF for which the function is uncertain. CDR1 and CDR2 (germline): NSQYPW, LRSPGD (reference sequence). This CDR3 spans 16 amino acids. Germline trimming cut 4 bases from V and 5 bases from J; bases unmatched to any gene: 7. Incomplete CDR3 DNA: TGCACCTGCAGTGAAACAGGGGGTAGGGATAATTCGCCC. Translation gives CTCSETGGRDNSP. In full, the CDR3 is CTCSETGGRDNSPLYF.

Details on this clone: Germline and genes: mouse. Read sequence stops 4 residues before the CDR3 end, and the germline J gene provides the missing end. The chain employs TRBV1 and TRBJ2-1, with 8 bases lining up with TRBD2. This CDR3 is 15 amino acids long. Germline V gives CDR1 NSQYPW, CDR2 LRSPGD (reference sequence). CDR3 DNA, as far as it was read: TGCACCTGCAGTGCAGACTGGGGGGAAGAGGCT. Translating it yields CTCSADWGEEA. The complete CDR3 protein is CTCSADWGEEAEQFF.

Remarks on this clone: The gene names here belong to mouse. The CDR3 end is not reached by the read, which stops 4 residues before it; the germline J gene fills it in. The chain is built from TRBV16 and TRBJ2-7; 8 nucleotides agree with TRBD1. Trimming at V came to 5 bases and at J to 1 base, leaving 7 bases not matched to a gene. Germline lookup yields CDR1 SGHSA and CDR2 FRNQAP. This CDR3 region has 15 residues. The sequenced part of the CDR3 DNA is TGTGCAAGCAGCCTTCCGACAGGGGAGTCCTAT. Its protein is CASSLPTGESY. The full-length CDR3 reads as CASSLPTGESYEQYF.

This clone was observed a handful of times. Gene names are the mouse ones. The sequenced fragment ends 4 residues before the CDR3 boundary, so the rest is inferred from the germline J gene. The chain joins TRBV13-3 to TRBJ2-5, with D possibly being TRBD2 (6 bases). CDR3 length: 13 residues. The germline CDR1 and CDR2 sequences are NNHDY and SYVADS. CDR3 in amino acids: CASSDTGRDTQYF. The part of the CDR3 DNA that was read is TGTGCCAGCAGTGATACTGGGCGGGAC. Together with reference TRBV13-3 and TRBJ2-5, the CDR3 gives the full variable domain: EAAVTQSPRSKVAVTGGKVTLSCHQTNNHDYMYWYRQDTGHGLRLIHYSYVADSTEKGDIPDGYKASRPSQENFSLILELASLSQTAVYFCASSDTGRDTQYFGPGTRLLVL.

This clone was detected a few times. Any gene name here is a mouse gene name. The read stops 4 residues short of the end of the CDR3; the missing end is completed from the germline J gene. The gene calls are TRBV1 and TRBJ2-1, with 9 bases fitting TRBD2. The V gene's germline CDR1 is NSQYPW and CDR2 LRSPGD (reference sequence). This CDR3 contains 15 residues. V lost 4 bases to trimming and J lost 3 bases; unmatched junction nucleotides: 4. The CDR3 region is CTCSVLGGGYAEQFF. CDR3 DNA (partial): TGCACCTGCAGTGTACTGGGGGGTGGCTATGCT.

Regarding this clone: Mouse gene names apply. Coverage ceases 4 residues before the CDR3 finishes, and the germline J gene fills in the end. This rearrangement joins TRBV29 to TRBJ1-2; TRBD1 matches 7 bases. The CDR3 runs to 13 residues. Germline loops: CDR1 MSHET, CDR2 SYDVDS. The sequenced part of the CDR3 DNA is TGTGCTAGCAGTTCCCGCGACAGGGTC. Its translation is CASSSRDRV. The full CDR3 protein is CASSSRDRVDYTF.

There are many counts of this clone. Gene names refer to mouse genes. The read ends 4 residues shy of where the CDR3 ends; the end is completed using the germline J gene. The chain uses TRBV13-3 and TRBJ2-1, with D unclear. Trimming left V 10 bases short and J 0 bases short, with 8 bases between. The CDR3 length is 12 residues. The V gene's germline CDR1 is NNHDY and CDR2 SYVADS. The CDR3: CAVQNNYAEQFF. CDR3 DNA (partial): TGTGCCGTACAGAATAACTATGCT.

To note about this clone: Gene names and germline refer to mouse. The read ends 4 residues early relative to the CDR3; the germline J gene fills the gap. Distinct nucleotide sequences in the sample also encode this CDR3. The chain links TRBV5 to TRBJ1-1; 7 nucleotides line up with TRBD1. The CDR3 totals 14 residues. J lost 0 bases, V lost 4 bases, and 2 bases had no gene match. Germline V gene sequence: CDR1 LGHNA, CDR2 YNLKQL (reference sequence). The part of the CDR3 DNA that was read is TGTGCCAGCAGCCCCGGACAGGCAAACACA. Translating it yields CASSPGQANT. The entire CDR3 protein is CASSPGQANTEVFF.

This clone was seen only a few times. Gene names and germline refer to mouse. The read terminates 4 residues ahead of where the CDR3 ends, so the germline J gene completes it. J is TRBJ2-7 and V is TRBV13-3; 8 positions match TRBD2. In germline, CDR1 is NNHDY, CDR2 SYVADS. This CDR3 spans 15 amino acids. The part of the CDR3 DNA that was read is TGTGCCAGCCGCGTCCAACTGGGGGCTAAATAT. It encodes CASRVQLGAKY. The full CDR3 protein reads CASRVQLGAKYEQYF.

A word on this clone: The listed genes are named as in mouse. The observed sequence ends 4 residues before the CDR3 terminus, with the missing tail filled in from the germline J gene. The V call is TRBV5, the J call TRBJ2-1; 10 nucleotides line up with TRBD2. The V segment lost 4 bases and the J segment 6 bases; nucleotides outside the gene matches: 3. From germline, CDR1 is LGHNA and CDR2 YNLKQL (reference sequence). CDR3 length equals 14 residues. The CDR3 sequence: CASSLGLGFAEQFF. CDR3 bases read: TGTGCCAGCAGCCTGGGACTGGGGTTTGCT.

As to this clone: Gene labels here are mouse ones. The sequence runs out 4 residues before the end of the CDR3; the remainder is reconstructed from the germline J gene. The chain carries TRBV1 and TRBJ2-5; 7 nucleotides match TRBD2. V lost 2 bases and J lost 3; bases outside the gene matches: 2. CDR3 length equals 14 residues. Germline V gives CDR1 NSQYPW, CDR2 LRSPGD (reference sequence). The CDR3 bases that were read are TGCACCTGCAGTGCATCTGGGGGTCAAGAC. It is translated as CTCSASGGQD. The whole CDR3 is CTCSASGGQDTQYF.